This T cell receptor beta chain was found in a study of blood T cell repertoires in COVID-19. The protocol was immunoSEQ multiplex PCR, while the TCRdb copy is restricted to in-frame clones and leaves out a portion. The table has tens of thousands of clones, roughly 80% seen once; the top ten hold 9% to 10%. The CDR3 is made up of 17 amino acids. The J segment lost 2 bases and the V segment lost 4 bases, leaving 12 bases of the junction unmatched. The germline V gene has CDR1 SGHRS and CDR2 YFSETQ. The V call is TRBV5-1, the J call TRBJ1-3; 7 nucleotides line up with TRBD1. This TCR derives from a man between 60 and 70 years old in a cohort sampled during active COVID-19. Material for sequencing was peripheral blood. The CDR3 sequence is CASSPRDSRSTGNTIYF. The CDR3 nucleotides are TGCGCCAGCAGCCCCCGGGACAGCCGATCTACTGGAAACACCATATATTTT.